Below are 22 T cell receptor beta chains sequenced from a single sample in a study of OX40 agonist ivuxolimab in advanced cancers. Library construction relied on the immunoSEQ multiplex PCR assay. TCRdb holds this immuneACCESS table with in-frame rearrangements only. Some clones are missing; in checked studies, unresolved V genes explain under half, and the rest has no known cause. For this sample the table gives more than 85,000 clones, of which 87% were detected only once. Of the sample, approximately 0.54% is held by the ten largest clones. This specimen was CD4+ or CD8+ T cells sorted from blood, taken in a trial of the OX40 agonist ivuxolimab. The receptors originated from an adult with an advanced solid tumor such as melanoma, head and neck, liver or kidney cancer.

The chain uses TRBV11-2 and TRBJ2-3; no reliable D call. CDR1 and CDR2 (germline): SGHAT, FQNNGV. V lost 1 base to trimming and J lost 9 bases, with 14 bases between them. The CDR3 consists of 14 residues. CDR3 sequence: CASSLVSVLQTQYF. The CDR3, as DNA: TGTGCCAGCAGCTTAGTATCGGTATTGCAAACGCAGTATTTT.

This clone was seen once. This chain links TRBV29-1 with TRBJ1-2, with 7 bases aligning to TRBD1. The CDR3 has 13 residues. Germline values: CDR1 SQVTM, CDR2 ANQGSEA. V lost 6 bases and J lost 2; bases outside the gene matches: 6. CDR3 sequence: CSVPLTGNYGYTF. CDR3 coding DNA: TGCAGCGTCCCACTGACAGGGAACTATGGCTACACCTTC.

The chain uses TRBV11-1 and TRBJ2-1; 9 positions match TRBD1. Germline CDR1 reads SGHAT; CDR2 reads FQDESV (reference sequence). This CDR3 comprises 15 residues. V lost 6 bases and J lost 3; bases outside the gene matches: 6. This CDR3 is CASSLTGGDYNEQFF. The CDR3 bases are TGTGCCAGCAGTCTGACAGGGGGAGACTACAATGAGCAGTTCTTC. The full variable domain, with the rest looked up from reference TRBV11-1 and TRBJ2-1, is EAEVAQSPRYKITEKSQAVAFWCDPISGHATLYWYRQILGQGPELLVQFQDESVVDDSQLPKDRFSAERLKGVDSTLKIQPAELGDSAMYLCASSLTGGDYNEQFFGPGTRLTVL.

V usage is TRBV27 and J usage is TRBJ1-2, with D perhaps TRBD1 (6 bases). Trimming took off 6 bases at V and 1 base at J, with 12 bases between the two ends. This CDR3 contains 14 residues. Germline V gene data show CDR1 as MNHEY and CDR2 as SMNVEV (reference sequence). The CDR3 region is CASSSGDLNYGYTF. DNA for the CDR3: TGTGCCAGCAGCTCAGGGGACCTTAACTATGGCTACACCTTC.

This rearrangement joins TRBV11-2 to TRBJ1-4; no definite D call. CDR1 and CDR2 from the germline V gene are SGHAT and FQNNGV. The CDR3 has 16 residues. Trimming took off 5 bases at V and 7 bases at J, with 20 bases between the two ends. Written as DNA, the CDR3 is TGTGCCAGCAGCCCGTGGCGTCTTGGGTTGCGTGAAAAACTGTTTTTT. It specifies CASSPWRLGLREKLFF. The variable domain in full, completed from reference TRBV11-2 and TRBJ1-4, reads EAGVAQSPRYKIIEKRQSVAFWCNPISGHATLYWYQQILGQGPKLLIQFQNNGVVDDSQLPKDRFSAERLKGVDSTLKIQPAKLEDSAVYLCASSPWRLGLREKLFFGSGTQLSVL.

The chain joins TRBV29-1 to TRBJ1-2; tentatively, D is TRBD1 (6 bases). V was cut by 5 bases and J by 2 bases, with 12 bases left in between. The CDR3 is made up of 13 amino acids. Looked up from germline, CDR1 is SQVTM and CDR2 is ANQGSEA. The CDR3: CSVSLGQNYGYTF. In nucleotides, the CDR3 is TGCAGCGTTTCCCTAGGACAGAACTATGGCTACACCTTC. Combining the CDR3 with reference TRBV29-1 and TRBJ1-2 gives the whole variable domain SAVISQKPSRDICQRGTSLTIQCQVDSQVTMMFWYRQQPGQSLTLIATANQGSEATYESGFVIDKFPISRPNLTFSTLTVSNMSPEDSSIYLCSVSLGQNYGYTFGSGTRLTVV.

The chain employs TRBV29-1 and TRBJ2-1; D not certain. This CDR3 region has 10 residues. Trimming removed 4 bases from V and 16 bases from J, with 14 bases in between. CDR1 is SQVTM and CDR2 is ANQGSEA in the germline V gene. CDR3 in DNA: TGCAGCGTTGGAATGGACCCCGGCTTCTTC. This encodes CSVGMDPGFF.

The chain carries TRBV5-1 and TRBJ2-1, with 8 bases identical to TRBD2. The CDR3 is made up of 20 amino acids. Per germline, CDR1 SGHRS and CDR2 YFSETQ. After removal of 4 bases from V and 1 base from J, the junction contained 19 bases not matched to a gene. Here the CDR3 DNA reads TGCGCCAGCAGCCCTGAGGGACTAGTGGGGGGAAGCGGGTCCTACAATGAGCAGTTCTTC. This encodes CASSPEGLVGGSGSYNEQFF.

This chain connects TRBV7-9 to TRBJ2-3, with a weak D call TRBD1 (6 bases). The CDR3 loop spans 16 amino acids. V was pared by 5 bases and J by 0 bases, with 15 bases between. CDR1 is SEHNR, CDR2 FQNEAQ, per germline (reference sequence). The CDR3 sequence is CASSPTPGASTDTQYF. CDR3 sequence (DNA): TGTGCCAGCAGCCCTACCCCAGGGGCTAGCACAGATACGCAGTATTTT. The full variable domain, in which reference TRBV7-9 and TRBJ2-3 provide the parts outside the CDR3, is DTGVSQNPRHKITKRGQNVTFRCDPISEHNRLYWYRQTLGQGPEFLTYFQNEAQLEKSRLLSDRFSAERPKGSFSTLEIQRTEQGDSAMYLCASSPTPGASTDTQYFGPGTRLTVL.

The V gene is TRBV28, the J gene TRBJ1-4, with D maybe TRBD1 (6 bases). The CDR3 spans 16 residues. Trimming left V 8 bases short and J 5 bases short, with 21 bases between. Germline V gives CDR1 MDHEN, CDR2 SYDVKM. Here the CDR3 reads CASASASGGQNEKLFF. In nucleotides, the CDR3 is TGTGCCAGCGCCTCAGCTAGCGGGGGCCAGAATGAAAAACTGTTTTTT.

The chain joins TRBV18 to TRBJ1-5; the D gene is possibly TRBD1 (6 bases). CDR3 length equals 14 residues. The germline V gene encodes CDR1 KGHSH and CDR2 LQKENI. Trimming left V 3 bases short and J 3 bases short, with 9 bases between. The CDR3 loop is CASSPGQFNQPQHF. For the CDR3, the DNA is TGTGCCAGCTCACCTGGACAGTTCAATCAGCCCCAGCATTTT.

DNA of the CDR3: TGTGCCAGCTCCCGACAGGGAGTAGCGAACACCGGGGAGCTGTTTTTT. Translated: CASSRQGVANTGELFF. V is TRBV28 and J is TRBJ2-2; 7 bases are shared with TRBD1. Germline CDR1 reads MDHEN; CDR2 reads SYDVKM. The CDR3 runs to 16 residues. The J segment lost 0 bases and the V segment lost 8 bases, leaving 9 bases of the junction unmatched.

The chain recombines TRBV29-1 with TRBJ2-3; D might be TRBD1 or TRBD2, each matching 5 bases. The germline V and J ends were trimmed by 4 bases and 2 bases, with 10 bases remaining between them. The CDR3 covers 13 residues. Germline V lookup: CDR1 SQVTM, CDR2 ANQGSEA. In DNA, the CDR3 is TGCAGCGTTGTTGAGGGGCCCACAGATACGCAGTATTTT. It specifies CSVVEGPTDTQYF.

The V call is TRBV9, the J call TRBJ2-1; D may be TRBD1 or TRBD2 (6 bases each). This CDR3 is built from 17 residues. The V end lost 0 bases, the J end lost 3 bases, and 16 bases lay between the germline ends. CDR1 SGDLS and CDR2 YYNGEE come from the germline V gene. CDR3 loop: CASSVVGGGLNYNEQFF. CDR3 bases: TGTGCCAGCAGCGTAGTCGGTGGGGGGCTTAACTACAATGAGCAGTTCTTC.

The rearrangement uses TRBV4-2 and TRBJ2-7, with TRBD2 matching over 7 bases. V shed 4 bases, J shed 10 bases, and the junction held 4 bases outside the gene matches. Germline V gene lookup returns CDR1 LGHNA and CDR2 YNFKEQ. This CDR3 has 11 amino acids. The CDR3, as DNA: TGTGCCAGCAGCCGGGGGGGTCCTCAGTACTTC. Translated, it gives CASSRGGPQYF.

This chain links TRBV7-2 with TRBJ1-5; 7 bases line up with TRBD1. Trimming took 1 base from V and 13 from J; bases not matched to a gene: 7. Per the germline V gene, CDR1 is SGHTA and CDR2 is FQGNSA. The CDR3 has 13 residues. CDR3 loop: CASSLGTGDFQHF. CDR3 DNA sequence: TGTGCCAGCAGCTTAGGGACAGGAGACTTTCAGCATTTT.

The rearrangement uses TRBV19 and TRBJ2-6, with a tentative D call TRBD2 (5 bases). The CDR3 contains 16 residues. Germline-derived CDR1 and CDR2 are LNHDA and SQIVND (reference sequence). V lost 5 bases to trimming and J lost 2 bases, with 13 bases between them. CDR3 residues: CASSPYGKTGANVLTF. DNA of the CDR3: TGTGCCAGTAGTCCCTACGGGAAAACTGGGGCCAACGTCCTGACTTTC.

CDR3 region: CASSRGQGTDTQYF. DNA for the CDR3: TGTGCCAGCAGCCGGGGACAGGGCACAGATACGCAGTATTTT. V is TRBV9 and J is TRBJ2-3, with TRBD1 identical over 8 bases. Germline loops: CDR1 SGDLS, CDR2 YYNGEE. The CDR3 totals 14 residues. Germline trimming cut 4 bases from V and 1 base from J; bases unmatched to any gene: 2.

In its sample, this clone was seen a few times. Lacking the conserved final phenylalanine or tryptophan, this CDR3 likely reflects a read error. The DNA is omitted, as the CDR3 cannot be located on it reliably, and the CDR3 follows TCRdb's listing. This chain joins TRBV21-1 and TRBJ1-6; the table gives TRBD1 as D, unverified against the DNA. TRBV21-1 is recorded as a pseudogene. The CDR3 contains 14 residues when both ends are counted. The CDR3 sequence: CAGQTRSYNSPLHL.

V gene TRBV2 combines with J gene TRBJ2-1; D is possibly TRBD1 (6 bases). Germline V lookup: CDR1 SNHLY, CDR2 FYNNEI. V gave up 6 bases and J gave up 8 bases, with 11 bases separating them. The CDR3 sequence is 12 residues long. The CDR3 nucleotides read TGTGCCAGCAGCCTGGACAGAGATGAGCAGTTCTTC. Its translation is CASSLDRDEQFF.

The V and J genes are TRBV19 and TRBJ2-3; the D gene is possibly TRBD1 (6 bases). CDR3 length: 15 residues. Germline CDR1 LNHDA, CDR2 SQIVND (reference sequence). With 4 bases removed from V and 1 base from J, the gap between germline ends came to 12 bases. CDR3 in DNA: TGTGCCAGTAGTACCTCTGGACAGCGCACAGATACGCAGTATTTT. Translated: CASSTSGQRTDTQYF.

The CDR3 is CASKLQLTQYF. In DNA, the CDR3 is TGTGCCAGCAAATTACAGCTGACCCAGTACTTC. The rearrangement joins TRBV2 to TRBJ2-5; D gene uncertain. The CDR3 is made up of 11 amino acids. V was cut by 7 bases and J by 7 bases, with 10 bases left in between. In germline, CDR1 is SNHLY, CDR2 FYNNEI.